A single sample is the source of the 28 T cell receptor beta chains below, sequenced in a study of blood T cell repertoires in COVID-19. Libraries were prepared by immunoSEQ multiplex PCR; TCRdb keeps only in-frame clonotypes and omits some of them. The data hold around 280,000 clones, with roughly 90% observed a single time. What was sequenced was peripheral blood. These receptors all stem from a woman in her thirties with COVID-19, enrolled during active disease.

The genes are TRBV18 and TRBJ1-3; D ambiguous. CDR1 KGHSH and CDR2 LQKENI come from the germline V gene. Trimming took off 3 bases at V and 4 bases at J, with 7 bases between the two ends. This CDR3 spans 13 amino acids. In nucleotides, the CDR3 is TGTGCCAGCTCACCCGGTCCGGGAAACACCATATATTTT. This sequence encodes CASSPGPGNTIYF.

As regards this clone: The same CDR3 arises from other DNA sequences in this sample as well. The chain links TRBV14 to TRBJ1-1, with 8 bases aligning to TRBD1. This CDR3 has 15 amino acids. Germline-derived CDR1 and CDR2 are SGHDN and FVKESK. V lost 4 bases, J lost 1 base, and 5 bases stayed unmatched. The CDR3 DNA follows: TGTGCCAGCAGCCTTAGGACAGGGAGGAACACTGAAGCTTTCTTT. This codes for CASSLRTGRNTEAFF.

In regard to this clone: Other DNA sequences in this specimen translate into the identical CDR3. J is TRBJ2-3 and V is TRBV5-1, with 9 bases matching TRBD1. Germline loops: CDR1 SGHRS, CDR2 YFSETQ. The V and J ends lost 5 bases and 6 bases, in that order; junction bases with no gene match: 7. The CDR3 spans 14 residues. This chain's CDR3 is CASSSGTGTDTQYF. The CDR3 bases are TGCGCCAGCAGTTCCGGGACAGGGACCGATACGCAGTATTTT.

In DNA form, the CDR3 reads TGTGCCACCAACAGGGGTTGGTCTGGGGCCAACGTCCTGACTTTC. Protein sequence: CATNRGWSGANVLTF. The chain couples TRBV24-1 to TRBJ2-6; 7 bases fit TRBD1. The CDR3 loop spans 15 amino acids. Germline values: CDR1 KGHDR, CDR2 SFDVKD. J lost 1 base, V lost 8 bases, and 4 bases had no gene match.

This clone was found a few times. The chain has TRBV3-1 (or the pseudogene TRBV3-2) and TRBJ1-5; possibly TRBD1 for D (6 bases). The CDR3 has 14 amino acids. Germline CDR1 reads LGHDT; CDR2 reads YNNKEL (reference sequence). V lost 4 bases and J lost 9, with 16 bases in between. In nucleotides, the CDR3 is TGTGCCAGCAGCCCCATTCCGGGGGGCCGGCCCCAGCATTTT. Its translation: CASSPIPGGRPQHF.

This chain uses TRBV24-1 with TRBJ2-3, with a weak D call TRBD1 (6 bases). The CDR3 covers 14 residues. CDR1 and CDR2 (germline): KGHDR, SFDVKD. V lost 10 bases to trimming and J lost 0 bases, with 13 bases between them. CDR3: CATAGVVSTDTQYF. CDR3 nucleotides: TGTGCCACGGCAGGGGTGGTGAGCACAGATACGCAGTATTTT.

This chain connects TRBV21-1 to TRBJ1-1. TRBV21-1 is listed as a pseudogene. This CDR3 is 14 amino acids long. The CDR3: CASSSQDCGTEAFF. The CDR3 bases are TGTGCCAGCAGCTCGCAAGACTGCGGCACTGAAGCTTTCTTT.

This chain joins TRBV15 and TRBJ2-7; 8 bases line up with TRBD2. The CDR3 extends over 18 amino acids. From germline, CDR1 is LNHNV and CDR2 YYDKDF (reference sequence). J gave up 2 bases and V 0 bases, and 12 bases lay outside the gene matches. The CDR3 DNA is TGTGCCACCAGCAGAGACATCAAAGCTAGCGGGCGTCCCTACGAGCAGTACTTC. It codes for CATSRDIKASGRPYEQYF.

The chain employs TRBV29-1 and TRBJ1-2; the D gene is possibly TRBD1 (5 bases). The germline gives CDR1 SQVTM, CDR2 ANQGSEA. V gave up 3 bases and J gave up 4 bases, with 6 bases separating them. This CDR3 is built from 11 residues. The CDR3 DNA is TGCAGCGTTGACAGGGCCTATGGCTACACCTTC. It specifies CSVDRAYGYTF.

CDR3 region: CASRGRGQGTHEQYF. CDR3 DNA: TGTGCCAGCAGGGGTAGGGGACAGGGGACCCACGAGCAGTACTTC. The rearrangement uses TRBV28 and TRBJ2-7; TRBD1 matches 10 bases. The V gene end was trimmed by 6 bases and the J gene end by 5 bases; junction bases not matched to a gene: 10. The CDR3 is 15 residues long. Germline V CDR1 and CDR2: MDHEN, SYDVKM. Full variable domain (outside the CDR3, taken from reference TRBV28 and TRBJ2-7): DVKVTQSSRYLVKRTGEKVFLECVQDMDHENMFWYRQDPGLGLRLIYFSYDVKMKEKGDIPEGYSVSREKKERFSLILESASTNQTSMYLCASRGRGQGTHEQYFGPGTRLTVT.

In nucleotides, the CDR3 is TGTGCCAGCAGTTACATAGGGGATAATCAGCCCCAGCATTTT. It codes for CASSYIGDNQPQHF. The chain uses TRBV6-5 and TRBJ1-5, with a tentative D call TRBD1 (5 bases). Germline CDR1 is MNHEY and CDR2 is SVGAGI. This CDR3 is built from 14 residues. Trimming took 2 bases from V and 4 from J, leaving 9 bases between them.

CDR3 sequence reads: CASGPPEISNQPQHF. In nucleotides, the CDR3 is TGTGCCAGCGGGCCTCCAGAGATTAGCAATCAGCCCCAGCATTTT. The chain carries TRBV28 and TRBJ1-5; D gene ambiguous. Trimming cost V 8 bases and J 0 bases, with 14 bases left between them. The CDR3 has 15 amino acids. Germline V gene data show CDR1 as MDHEN and CDR2 as SYDVKM.

The chain has TRBV21-1 and TRBJ2-3; TRBD2 is the table's D call, not checked against the DNA. TRBV21-1 is termed a pseudogene. This CDR3 region has 14 residues. For the CDR3, the DNA is TGTGCCAGCAGCTCCCCGGGGTACACAGATACGCAGTATTTT. Residues: CASSSPGYTDTQYF.

The genes are TRBV5-8 and TRBJ2-5; a possible D gene is TRBD1 (6 bases). This CDR3 is built from 14 residues. Germline V gene data show CDR1 as SGHTS and CDR2 as YDEGEE. V was cut by 1 base and J by 4 bases, with 11 bases left in between. The CDR3 region is CASSLLDSVETQYF. CDR3 nucleotides: TGTGCCAGCAGCTTGTTGGACAGTGTAGAGACCCAGTACTTC. The variable domain in full, completed from reference TRBV5-8 and TRBJ2-5, reads EAGVTQSPTHLIKTRGQQATLRCSPISGHTSVYWYQQALGLGLQFLLWYDEGEERNRGNFPPRFSGRQFPNYSSELNVNALELEDSALYLCASSLLDSVETQYFGPGTRLLVL.

The chain links TRBV28 to TRBJ2-2; 13 bases match TRBD2. CDR1 and CDR2 from the germline V gene are MDHEN and SYDVKM. The ends lost 5 bases at V and 6 bases at J; junction bases unmatched: 21. This CDR3 contains 21 residues. CDR3 loop: CASSPHLRLAGGPARPGELFF. The CDR3 coding sequence is TGTGCCAGCAGTCCTCACCTCCGACTAGCGGGAGGCCCGGCCAGACCCGGGGAGCTGTTTTTT.

The chain uses TRBV5-6 and TRBJ1-6; maybe TRBD1 (5 bases). CDR1 SGHDT and CDR2 YYEEEE come from the germline V gene. The V end was cut by 3 bases, the J end by 10 bases, with 14 bases between. This CDR3 has 14 residues. The CDR3 protein is CASSSRVIGSPLHF. The CDR3 DNA follows: TGTGCCAGCAGCTCCAGGGTGATAGGATCACCCCTCCACTTT.

V and J are TRBV6-5 and TRBJ2-7; possibly TRBD2 for D (6 bases). The CDR3 extends over 13 amino acids. The V end lost 2 bases, the J end lost 3 bases, and 8 bases lay between the germline ends. The germline gives CDR1 MNHEY, CDR2 SVGAGI. CDR3 nucleotide sequence: TGTGCCAGCAGTTACGACGGGGGCTACGAGCAGTACTTC. It specifies CASSYDGGYEQYF.

With regard to this clone: The junction does not match germline at one end; this may be a read error. V is TRBV7-7 and J is TRBJ1-3, with D maybe TRBD1 (6 bases). The CDR3 covers 13 residues. Per germline, CDR1 SSHAT and CDR2 FNYEAQ (reference sequence). This chain's CDR3 is CASSTDSGNTIYF. The CDR3 DNA reads as TGTGCTAGCAGTACGGACAGCGGAAACACCATATATTTT.

The rearrangement links TRBV3-1 (or the pseudogene TRBV3-2) to TRBJ2-5; D unclear. There are 14 residues in the CDR3. V lost 1 base, J lost 1 base, and 7 bases lay in between. Germline CDR1 LGHDT, CDR2 YNNKEL (reference sequence). As DNA, the CDR3 is TGTGCCAGCAGCCAAGGGCGGTTCCAAGAGACCCAGTACTTC. Translating it yields CASSQGRFQETQYF.

This chain links TRBV5-1 with TRBJ1-2, with 8 bases identical to TRBD1. Germline V gene lookup returns CDR1 SGHRS and CDR2 YFSETQ. After removal of 4 bases from V and 4 bases from J, the junction contained 6 bases not matched to a gene. The CDR3 has 14 amino acids. The CDR3 DNA reads as TGCGCCAGCAGCCCCGAGGGGACAGGCTATGGCTACACCTTC. Its protein product is CASSPEGTGYGYTF.

The chain uses TRBV10-1 and TRBJ2-7; 8 nucleotides align to TRBD1. This CDR3 has 14 residues. The junction had 7 bases not matched to a gene; V was cut back by 6 bases and J by 3 bases. Germline assignment: CDR1 WNHNN and CDR2 SYGVQD (reference sequence). The CDR3 bases are TGCGCCAGCAGACTCGTGACAGGGGACTACGAGCAGTACTTC. Its protein is CASRLVTGDYEQYF.

The genes are TRBV28 and TRBJ2-3; TRBD1 might be the D (5 bases). Germline lookup yields CDR1 MDHEN and CDR2 SYDVKM. This CDR3 spans 15 amino acids. V dropped 2 bases and J dropped 6 bases, with 15 bases sitting between them. Here the CDR3 reads CASSLGARVWDTQYF. CDR3 DNA: TGTGCCAGCAGTTTAGGAGCCAGGGTATGGGATACGCAGTATTTT.

About this clone itself: The same CDR3 also results from other DNA sequences found in this sample. The chain has TRBV3-1 (or the pseudogene TRBV3-2) and TRBJ2-7; D might be TRBD1 (5 bases). The CDR3 contains 14 residues. Trimming took off 1 base at V and 3 bases at J, with 10 bases between the two ends. Germline V gene lookup returns CDR1 LGHDT and CDR2 YNNKEL (reference sequence). The CDR3 DNA follows: TGTGCCAGCAGCCAAGGGCGACAGAGCTACGAGCAGTACTTC. It translates to CASSQGRQSYEQYF.

This sequence joins TRBV2 and TRBJ2-1; TRBD2 matches 11 bases. V trimming: 3 bases; J trimming: 8 bases; junction bases outside the gene matches: 6. The CDR3 spans 15 residues. Germline V lookup: CDR1 SNHLY, CDR2 FYNNEI. The CDR3 spells CASSDTSGSGDEQFF. The CDR3 nucleotides read TGTGCCAGCAGTGATACTAGCGGGAGTGGCGATGAGCAGTTCTTC.

With respect to this clone: Other DNA sequences of this sample code for an identical CDR3. The chain has TRBV7-2 and TRBJ2-5, with 12 positions matching TRBD1. There are 15 residues in the CDR3. With V trimmed by 5 bases and J by 4 bases, 5 bases remained unmatched. From germline, CDR1 is SGHTA and CDR2 FQGNSA. The CDR3 DNA sequence: TGTGCCAGCAGCCTTCTGGGACAGGGGGCAGAGACCCAGTACTTC. Protein product: CASSLLGQGAETQYF.

V and J are TRBV27 and TRBJ1-2; D perhaps matches TRBD1 (6 bases). Germline V lookup: CDR1 MNHEY, CDR2 SMNVEV (reference sequence). The CDR3 is 13 amino acids. The V gene lost 3 bases and the J gene lost 3 bases, with 8 bases spanning the gap. The CDR3 sequence is CASSLGGHYGYTF. The CDR3 nucleotides are TGTGCCAGCAGTTTGGGGGGGCACTATGGCTACACCTTC.

The V gene is TRBV3-1 (or the pseudogene TRBV3-2), the J gene TRBJ2-7; a possible D gene is TRBD1 (5 bases). Trimming left V 5 bases short and J 2 bases short, with 10 bases between. The germline CDR1 and CDR2 sequences are LGHDT and YNNKEL (reference sequence). This CDR3 contains 13 residues. The CDR3 is CASSSRQTYEQYF. For the CDR3, the DNA is TGTGCCAGCAGCTCGAGACAGACCTACGAGCAGTACTTC.

Worth noting for this clone: This same CDR3 is encoded by further DNA sequences in the sample. The rearrangement joins TRBV11-2 to TRBJ2-7, with 7 positions matching TRBD1. V trimming: 0 bases; J trimming: 5 bases; junction bases outside the gene matches: 1. This CDR3 has 13 residues. Germline CDR1 is SGHAT and CDR2 is FQNNGV. CDR3 coding DNA: TGTGCCAGCAGCTTAGATACAGGGGACGAGCAGTACTTC. This translates into CASSLDTGDEQYF.